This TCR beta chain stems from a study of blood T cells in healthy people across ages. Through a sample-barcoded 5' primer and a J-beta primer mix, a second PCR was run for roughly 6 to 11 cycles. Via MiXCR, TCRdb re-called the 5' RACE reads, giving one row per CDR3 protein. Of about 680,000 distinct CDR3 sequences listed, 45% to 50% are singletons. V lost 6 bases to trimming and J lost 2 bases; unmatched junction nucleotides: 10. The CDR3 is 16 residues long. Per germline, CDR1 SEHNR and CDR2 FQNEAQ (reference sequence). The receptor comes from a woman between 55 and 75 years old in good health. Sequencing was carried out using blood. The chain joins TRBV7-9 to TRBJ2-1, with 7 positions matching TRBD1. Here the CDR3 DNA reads TGTGCCAGCAGGCCTTCGACAGGGTTGCCCTACAATGAGCAGTTCTTC. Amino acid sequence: CASRPSTGLPYNEQFF. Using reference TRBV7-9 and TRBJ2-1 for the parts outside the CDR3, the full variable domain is DTGVSQNPRHKITKRGQNVTFRCDPISEHNRLYWYRQTLGQGPEFLTYFQNEAQLEKSRLLSDRFSAERPKGSFSTLEIQRTEQGDSAMYLCASRPSTGLPYNEQFFGPGTRLTVL.